This T cell receptor (beta chain) was captured by sequencing in a study of PD-L1 blockade in urothelial cancer. Study summary: Samples came from 3 weeks, at the second dose, and 6 weeks into treatment.

V trimming: 0 bases; J trimming: 4 bases; junction bases outside the gene matches: 3. The germline V gene has CDR1 MGHRA and CDR2 YSYEKL. CDR3 size: 14 residues. Every PCR received spiked-in synthetic TCR analog templates. Libraries were prepared by immunoSEQ multiplex PCR; TCRdb keeps only in-frame clonotypes and omits some of them. In the table there are around 45,000 clones, 88% of which are singletons. This receptor was obtained from a woman aged 55-69 years with urothelial cancer. This material consisted of PBMCs, taken around atezolizumab (anti-PD-L1) treatment. This chain connects TRBV4-1 to TRBJ2-7, with TRBD2 identical over 7 bases. In DNA form, the CDR3 reads TGCGCCAGCAGCCAAGAGGGGACTACTTACGAGCAGTACTTC. Its translation: CASSQEGTTYEQYF.